This T cell receptor (beta chain) emerged from a study of cytomegalovirus exposure and HLA in healthy donors. Study details: The roughly 120 validation repertoires and the roughly 670 first-cohort repertoires shared a platform, a later analysis reported. Study-level results: Some public TCRs appeared in many individuals, while most sequences were rare. The classifier reportedly diagnosed cytomegalovirus status with high specificity and sensitivity.

As regards this clone: The antigen is undetermined.

This CDR3 has 15 amino acids. The V end lost 0 bases, the J end lost 0 bases, and 7 bases lay between the germline ends. CDR1 is LNHDA, CDR2 SQIVND, per germline (reference sequence). Using immunoSEQ multiplex PCR, the repertoire was profiled, and TCRdb retains in-frame clones only, with some absent. The table records 260,000 or so clones, 88% of them present only once. While the first cohort had hundreds of subjects, the donors belonged to the separate validation cohort of roughly 120 subjects. This clonotype was sampled from a woman aged 18-35 years in good health and CMV-seronegative. V is TRBV19 and J is TRBJ2-3; no clear D gene. Sequenced material: PBMCs. CDR3 DNA: TGTGCCAGTAGTATAGAAGCTCGGAGCACAGATACGCAGTATTTT. Translation: CASSIEARSTDTQYF.